The sequence of this T cell receptor beta chain was determined in a study of identifying expanded T cells in peripheral blood. CDR1 SGHTA and CDR2 FQGNSA come from the germline V gene. CDR3 size: 15 residues. The J segment lost 4 bases and the V segment lost 1 base, leaving 5 bases of the junction unmatched. Clones were read by immunoSEQ multiplex PCR, and TCRdb kept only the in-frame ones, dropping some. The sample contains 100,000 to 150,000 clones, 75% to 90% of which appear only once. The material sequenced was blood. The TCR comes from a person aged 18 to 69 in good health. The chain joins TRBV7-2 to TRBJ2-7; TRBD2 matches 9 bases. The CDR3 protein is CASSLDTSGYYEQYF. The CDR3 DNA is TGTGCCAGCAGCTTAGATACTAGCGGGTATTACGAGCAGTACTTC.